The rows below give T cell receptor beta chains drawn from one sample of a study of blood T cells in healthy people across ages. Each CDR3 protein gets one entry after TCRdb re-called the 5' RACE reads with MiXCR. Of around 1,500,000 distinct CDR3 sequences listed, 28% are singletons. The sample consisted of blood. These receptors were collected from a woman in her twenties or thirties in good health. CDR3s leave out the opening cysteine and the closing phenylalanine or tryptophan.

v_call	j_call	cdr3_aa
TRBV14	TRBJ2-1	ASSQGRLGSGSEEQF
TRBV18	TRBJ1-1	ASSPSISPTEAF
TRBV4-3	TRBJ2-1	ASSQDILAGTRTRNEQF
TRBV20-1	TRBJ2-7	SASPGLAGEQY
TRBV10-3	TRBJ1-3	AISEGQSSGNTIY
TRBV29-1	TRBJ1-6	SVRDSLSPLH
TRBV6-2/TRBV6-3	TRBJ2-5	ASSYPKRQQETQY
TRBV12-3/TRBV12-4	TRBJ1-6	ASRILGDRGNSPLH
TRBV12-3/TRBV12-4	TRBJ2-7	ASSSSGSLFYEQY
TRBV29-1	TRBJ2-6	SVSRVSGADVLT
TRBV7-9	TRBJ1-3	ASSSRRAYSGNTIY
TRBV20-1	TRBJ2-7	SAKLGTSGSYEQY
TRBV6-2/TRBV6-3	TRBJ2-7	ASNHPPEAYEQY
TRBV14	TRBJ1-2	ASSQDWGNVNYGYT
TRBV7-9	TRBJ2-7	ASNMGTSAYEQY
TRBV20-1	TRBJ2-3	SAMVADTQY
TRBV11-2	TRBJ2-4	ASSSEGTGADTQY
TRBV6-5	TRBJ2-7	ASRRGYEQY
TRBV12-5	TRBJ2-1	ASGLADWGNEQF
TRBV2	TRBJ1-6	ASSEEDGYNSPLH
TRBV20-1	TRBJ1-5	SARPRGVYQPQH
TRBV7-2	NA	ASSFWREGRETQY
TRBV12-3/TRBV12-4	TRBJ1-2	ASRGGSHYGYT
TRBV5-1	TRBJ2-3	ASSRTGEGDTQY
TRBV29-1	TRBJ1-1	SVAPTGEAF
TRBV29-1	TRBJ2-1	SVEDRIGSYNEQF
TRBV5-1	TRBJ2-6	ASSPHVGGLRANVRT
TRBV20-1	TRBJ2-2	SVNGRKSGGELF
TRBV29-1	TRBJ2-7	SVGGLSYEQY
TRBV27	TRBJ2-4	ASSFRTDVYNEQY
TRBV9	TRBJ1-1	ASSVRGGDTEAF
TRBV24-1	TRBJ2-1	ATSVPGLAGDEQF
TRBV20-1	TRBJ2-5	SAGQGWGETQY
TRBV5-1	TRBJ2-1	ASSLESGSSYNEQF
TRBV2	TRBJ1-2	ASSQLNSVNHGYT